Listed below are T cell receptor beta chains from one sample, sequenced in a study of siplizumab effects on memory and regulatory T cells. Only in-frame clones appear in the TCRdb table, and some are missing; sequencing was by immunoSEQ multiplex PCR. This sample yields 50,000 or so clones, of which about 97% are seen a single time; about 0.6% belongs to the top ten. Sequencing was carried out using naive CD4+ T cells sorted from blood. Every receptor here comes from a human donor in good health. CDR3s include the opening cysteine and the closing phenylalanine or tryptophan. D genes are given only for firm matches. Clone size, where shown, is once, few, many, or a class for clones that have expanded.

d_gene,v_gene,j_gene,len,abundance,CDR3aa,CDR3nt
.,TRBV9,TRBJ2-5,14,.,CASSVAMGRETQYF,TGTGCCAGCAGCGTAGCCATGGGGAGAGAGACCCAGTACTTC
.,TRBV9,TRBJ1-2,12,few,CASSELVGGYTF,TGTGCCAGCAGCGAGTTGGTTGGAGGCTACACCTTC
TRBD1,TRBV10-3,TRBJ1-1,13,.,CAIREDRATEAFF,TGTGCCATCAGGGAGGACAGGGCCACTGAAGCTTTCTTT
.,TRBV5-4,TRBJ1-1,14,.,CASSLGQMNTEAFF,TGTGCCAGCAGCTTAGGACAGATGAACACTGAAGCTTTCTTT
.,TRBV9,TRBJ2-1,15,.,CASSVPLGAGNEQFF,TGTGCCAGCAGCGTACCTTTGGGGGCCGGCAATGAGCAGTTCTTC
.,TRBV9,TRBJ2-4,12,.,CASSGQKNIQYF,TGTGCCAGCAGCGGGCAGAAAAACATTCAGTACTTC
TRBD2,TRBV7-2,TRBJ2-7,18,once,CASSLVGTSGRVVYEQYF,TGTGCCAGCAGCTTAGTAGGGACTAGCGGGAGAGTCGTCTACGAGCAGTACTTC
.,TRBV7-9,TRBJ2-3,15,.,CASSFGGEGTDTQYF,TGTGCCAGCAGCTTTGGGGGAGAAGGGACAGATACGCAGTATTTT
.,TRBV6-1,TRBJ1-1,13,.,CASSRFWNTEAFF,TGTGCCAGCAGTCGTTTCTGGAACACTGAAGCTTTCTTT
TRBD1,TRBV14,TRBJ1-1,17,once,CASSQYGIRDRALEAFF,TGTGCCAGCAGCCAATATGGTATCCGGGACAGGGCCCTTGAAGCTTTCTTT
.,TRBV10-3,TRBJ1-2,12,once,CATDKGEAGYTF,TGTGCCACAGATAAGGGGGAGGCCGGCTACACCTTC
TRBD1,TRBV9,TRBJ2-1,15,.,CASSYGQGSYNEQFF,TGTGCCAGCAGCTACGGACAGGGCTCCTACAATGAGCAGTTCTTC
.,TRBV4-1,TRBJ1-4,18,.,CASRQSPLSGALNEKLFF,TGCGCCAGCAGACAATCGCCCCTCTCGGGGGCGCTTAATGAAAAACTGTTTTTT
.,TRBV10-3,TRBJ1-3,14,.,CASHYRPSGNTIYF,TGTGCCAGCCACTACAGGCCATCTGGAAACACCATATATTTT
.,TRBV28,TRBJ1-5,14,.,CASHPGGGNQPQHF,TGTGCCAGCCACCCCGGGGGTGGGAATCAGCCCCAGCATTTT
.,TRBV19,TRBJ1-2,13,once,CASSIDTDYGYTF,TGTGCCAGTAGTATAGACACTGACTATGGCTACACCTTC
.,TRBV7-3,TRBJ2-2,14,.,CASSLTGDTGELFF,TGTGCCAGCAGCTTAACTGGGGATACCGGGGAGCTGTTTTTT
TRBD2,TRBV2,TRBJ2-3,17,.,CASSDRWLAGITDTQYF,TGTGCCAGCAGTGATCGGTGGCTAGCGGGGATCACAGATACGCAGTATTTT
.,TRBV7-2,TRBJ1-5,16,.,CASTPGTRGSNQPQHF,TGTGCCAGCACCCCGGGGACACGGGGTAGCAATCAGCCCCAGCATTTT
TRBD2,TRBV14,TRBJ2-1,18,.,CASSQDTRTSGRNGEQFF,TGTGCCAGCAGCCAAGATACACGGACTAGCGGGAGGAACGGTGAGCAGTTCTTC
.,TRBV6-1,TRBJ2-1,15,.,CASSEVFGSYNEQFF,TGTGCCAGCAGTGAAGTGTTCGGGAGCTACAATGAGCAGTTCTTC
TRBD1,TRBV2,TRBJ2-1,13,.,CASKDREFDEQFF,TGTGCCAGCAAGGACAGGGAGTTTGATGAGCAGTTCTTC
.,TRBV2,TRBJ1-5,12,.,CASTGGNQPQHF,TGTGCCAGCACCGGGGGCAATCAGCCCCAGCATTTT